A selection of T cell receptor beta chains follows, all from one sample in a study of blood T cell repertoires in COVID-19. Sequenced by immunoSEQ multiplex PCR; TCRdb stores in-frame clones only, minus some. The table has 440,000 or so clones, about 91% seen once. Material: peripheral blood. The receptor set was obtained from a woman between 35 and 50 years old with COVID-19, enrolled during active disease. CDR3s include the opening cysteine and the closing phenylalanine or tryptophan. The D gene is left open where the match is weak. Rows may omit the clone size; those that give it use once, few, many or a size class.

J gene: TRBJ2-2
V gene: TRBV9
D gene: -
clone size: few
CDR3 DNA: TGTGCCAGCAGCGTAGAGCACGGGAGTCGTGCCGGGGAGCTGTTTTTT
CDR3 protein: CASSVEHGSRAGELFF

J gene: TRBJ2-1
V gene: TRBV5-1
D gene: TRBD1
clone size: -
CDR3 DNA: TGCGCCAGCAGCATGGGGACAGGCAATGAGCAGTTCTTC
CDR3 protein: CASSMGTGNEQFF

J gene: TRBJ1-1
V gene: TRBV3-1/TRBV3-2
D gene: -
clone size: -
CDR3 DNA: TGTGCCAGCAGCCAAGCTCTCGGGGGGGGTTGGGACACTGAAGCTTTCTTT
CDR3 protein: CASSQALGGGWDTEAFF

J gene: TRBJ2-7
V gene: TRBV2
D gene: -
clone size: -
CDR3 DNA: TGTGCCAGCAGTGAAGCCCCACGAGACGAGCAGTACTTC
CDR3 protein: CASSEAPRDEQYF

J gene: TRBJ1-6
V gene: TRBV28
D gene: -
clone size: -
CDR3 DNA: TGTGCCAGCAGCTTTGTGGAGTCACCCCTCCACTTT
CDR3 protein: CASSFVESPLHF

J gene: TRBJ2-6
V gene: TRBV13
D gene: -
clone size: -
CDR3 DNA: TGTGCCAGCAGCACTCGAGGAGGGAAAGGTCGGTACTCTGGGGCCAACGTCCTGACTTTC
CDR3 protein: CASSTRGGKGRYSGANVLTF

J gene: TRBJ1-2
V gene: TRBV28
D gene: TRBD1
clone size: once
CDR3 DNA: TGTGCCAGCAGCCCTCCAGGGGGCTATGGCTACACCTTC
CDR3 protein: CASSPPGGYGYTF

J gene: TRBJ2-2
V gene: TRBV7-9
D gene: TRBD1
clone size: once
CDR3 DNA: TGTGCCAGCAGCACGGACAGGGGGGATCCCGGGGAGCTGTTTTTT
CDR3 protein: CASSTDRGDPGELFF

J gene: TRBJ1-5
V gene: TRBV6-2/TRBV6-3
D gene: TRBD1
clone size: -
CDR3 DNA: TGTGCCAGCAGCCTGTGGACAGGGGGTCAGCCCCAGCATTTT
CDR3 protein: CASSLWTGGQPQHF

J gene: TRBJ2-1
V gene: TRBV6-2/TRBV6-3
D gene: TRBD1
clone size: -
CDR3 DNA: TGTGCCAGCAGTTACCCCCCTTGGACAGGGCCAAATGAGCAGTTCTTC
CDR3 protein: CASSYPPWTGPNEQFF

J gene: TRBJ2-3
V gene: TRBV28
D gene: TRBD2
clone size: -
CDR3 DNA: TGTGCCACCACCTCCGGGACTAGCGACGATACGCAGTATTTT
CDR3 protein: CATTSGTSDDTQYF

J gene: TRBJ1-1
V gene: TRBV5-1
D gene: -
clone size: -
CDR3 DNA: TGCGCCAGCAGCTTGGTTCACATGAACACTGAAGCTTTCTTT
CDR3 protein: CASSLVHMNTEAFF

J gene: TRBJ1-1
V gene: TRBV4-3
D gene: TRBD1
clone size: -
CDR3 DNA: TGCGCCAGCAGCCAAGATCAGGGGGCGACGACTGAAGCTTTCTTT
CDR3 protein: CASSQDQGATTEAFF

J gene: TRBJ1-5
V gene: TRBV7-8
D gene: -
clone size: -
CDR3 DNA: TGTGCCAGCAGCTTAGACGGGTATAGCAATCAGCCCCAGCATTTT
CDR3 protein: CASSLDGYSNQPQHF

J gene: TRBJ2-1
V gene: TRBV19
D gene: -
clone size: -
CDR3 DNA: TGTGCCAGTAGTCGAACAGGGTTCAATGAGCAGTTCTTC
CDR3 protein: CASSRTGFNEQFF

J gene: TRBJ2-6
V gene: TRBV5-1
D gene: TRBD1
clone size: -
CDR3 DNA: TGCGCCAGCAGCTTGACAGGGGGCGCGTCGGGGGCCAACGTCCTGACTTTC
CDR3 protein: CASSLTGGASGANVLTF

J gene: TRBJ1-5
V gene: TRBV6-5
D gene: -
clone size: -
CDR3 DNA: TGTGCCAGCAAAGGGGGGGTTGGCAATCAGCCCCAGCATTTT
CDR3 protein: CASKGGVGNQPQHF

J gene: TRBJ2-2
V gene: TRBV19
D gene: -
clone size: -
CDR3 DNA: TGTGCCAGTGCAACCTCGGGGTTGGCCTTCGGGGAGCTGTTTTTT
CDR3 protein: CASATSGLAFGELFF

J gene: TRBJ1-1
V gene: TRBV18
D gene: TRBD1
clone size: once
CDR3 DNA: TGTGCCAGCTCACCTCCACAGGGGATGGACACTGAAGCTTTCTTT
CDR3 protein: CASSPPQGMDTEAFF

J gene: TRBJ1-2
V gene: TRBV7-2
D gene: -
clone size: -
CDR3 DNA: TGTGCCAGCAGCTTAAAGCCAGGGGAAGGGACCTATGGCTACACCTTC
CDR3 protein: CASSLKPGEGTYGYTF

J gene: TRBJ2-7
V gene: TRBV7-3
D gene: -
clone size: few
CDR3 DNA: TGTGCCAGCAGCTTAACTGTAGAATCAAACGAGCAGTACTTC
CDR3 protein: CASSLTVESNEQYF

J gene: TRBJ2-7
V gene: TRBV6-2/TRBV6-3
D gene: -
clone size: once
CDR3 DNA: TGTGCCAGCAGTTACTGGACAGACTACGAGCAGTACTTC
CDR3 protein: CASSYWTDYEQYF

J gene: TRBJ1-1
V gene: TRBV29-1
D gene: -
clone size: once
CDR3 DNA: TGCAGCGCCGGACAGACGAACACTGAAGCTTTCTTT
CDR3 protein: CSAGQTNTEAFF

J gene: TRBJ2-1
V gene: TRBV29-1
D gene: -
clone size: -
CDR3 DNA: TGCGCCACCTACTCCTACAATGAGCAGTTCTTC
CDR3 protein: CATYSYNEQFF

J gene: TRBJ1-2
V gene: TRBV4-3
D gene: -
clone size: once
CDR3 DNA: TGCGCCAGCAGCCAAGGGTCACCAGGGGTTCATGGCTACACCTTC
CDR3 protein: CASSQGSPGVHGYTF

J gene: TRBJ2-1
V gene: TRBV11-2
D gene: -
clone size: -
CDR3 DNA: TGTGCCAGCAGCTTAAATTATGGACAGCGAAGCTCCTACAATGAGCAGTTCTTC
CDR3 protein: CASSLNYGQRSSYNEQFF

J gene: TRBJ1-4
V gene: TRBV3-1/TRBV3-2
D gene: -
clone size: -
CDR3 DNA: TGTGCCAGCAGCCTCCTACGGGAAGCTAATGAAAAACTGTTTTTT
CDR3 protein: CASSLLREANEKLFF

J gene: TRBJ1-3
V gene: TRBV2
D gene: -
clone size: -
CDR3 DNA: TGTGCCAGGAATCGGGAGAGCTCTGGAAACACCATATATTTT
CDR3 protein: CARNRESSGNTIYF

J gene: TRBJ1-6
V gene: TRBV28
D gene: TRBD1
clone size: -
CDR3 DNA: TGTGCCAGCAACAGGGGGTTAACCCTCCACTTT
CDR3 protein: CASNRGLTLHF

J gene: TRBJ1-2
V gene: TRBV27
D gene: -
clone size: -
CDR3 DNA: TGTGCCAGCAGTTCGCCGGGCGGAAGGGGAAACTATGGCTACACCTTC
CDR3 protein: CASSSPGGRGNYGYTF

J gene: TRBJ1-1
V gene: TRBV5-4
D gene: -
clone size: -
CDR3 DNA: TGTGCCAGCAGGCCCGGACAGAACACTGAAGCTTTCTTT
CDR3 protein: CASRPGQNTEAFF

J gene: TRBJ2-2
V gene: TRBV7-2
D gene: -
clone size: -
CDR3 DNA: TGTGCCAGCAGTCAGGTCCCCACCGGGGAGCTGTTTTTT
CDR3 protein: CASSQVPTGELFF

J gene: TRBJ2-3
V gene: TRBV5-1
D gene: -
clone size: -
CDR3 DNA: TGCGCCAGCAGCCCATACCGCGGGGTATCCACAGATACGCAGTATTTT
CDR3 protein: CASSPYRGVSTDTQYF

J gene: TRBJ1-2
V gene: TRBV6-2/TRBV6-3
D gene: -
clone size: once
CDR3 DNA: TGTGCCAGCAGTTACCCTGATGGCTACACCTTC
CDR3 protein: CASSYPDGYTF

J gene: TRBJ1-2
V gene: TRBV5-1
D gene: TRBD1
clone size: -
CDR3 DNA: TGCGCCAGCAGCTTGACGACAGGGGATGGGGTCTATGGCTACACCTTC
CDR3 protein: CASSLTTGDGVYGYTF

J gene: TRBJ1-1
V gene: TRBV6-5
D gene: -
clone size: -
CDR3 DNA: TGTGCCAGCAGTTATTGGAGGGGCCAGAACACTGAAGCTTTCTTT
CDR3 protein: CASSYWRGQNTEAFF

J gene: TRBJ1-1
V gene: TRBV27
D gene: -
clone size: -
CDR3 DNA: TGTGCCAGCAGTCGGGGGGGGGCGAGTGCTGAAGCTTTCTTT
CDR3 protein: CASSRGGASAEAFF

J gene: TRBJ1-5
V gene: TRBV4-1
D gene: -
clone size: -
CDR3 DNA: TGCGCCAGCAGGGCTATCGGAGCTAGCAATCAGCCCCAGCATTTT
CDR3 protein: CASRAIGASNQPQHF

J gene: TRBJ1-4
V gene: TRBV6-2/TRBV6-3
D gene: -
clone size: -
CDR3 DNA: TGTGCCAGCAGTTATAAGAGTGAAAAACTGTTTTTT
CDR3 protein: CASSYKSEKLFF

J gene: TRBJ1-1
V gene: TRBV6-5
D gene: -
clone size: -
CDR3 DNA: TGTGCCAGCCGAGGGGGGGGGAACACTGAAGCTTTCTTT
CDR3 protein: CASRGGGNTEAFF

J gene: TRBJ1-4
V gene: TRBV5-1
D gene: -
clone size: few
CDR3 DNA: TGCGCCAGCAACAACCCGACAGACGAAAAACTGTTTTTT
CDR3 protein: CASNNPTDEKLFF

J gene: TRBJ1-5
V gene: TRBV11-2
D gene: TRBD1
clone size: -
CDR3 DNA: TGTGCCAGCAGCGCGGACAGGGCTAATCAGCCCCAGCATTTT
CDR3 protein: CASSADRANQPQHF

J gene: TRBJ1-5
V gene: TRBV28
D gene: -
clone size: -
CDR3 DNA: TGTGCCAGCAAGCGGGGCCCCCCGGGTCAGCCCCAGCATTTT
CDR3 protein: CASKRGPPGQPQHF

J gene: TRBJ1-1
V gene: TRBV12-3/TRBV12-4
D gene: -
clone size: -
CDR3 DNA: TGTGCCAGCCGAAGCGGAGTGAACACTGAAGCTTTCTTT
CDR3 protein: CASRSGVNTEAFF

J gene: TRBJ2-1
V gene: TRBV30
D gene: TRBD2
clone size: -
CDR3 DNA: TGTGCCTGGAGTCCGGGACTAGAGGGTGAGCAGTTCTTC
CDR3 protein: CAWSPGLEGEQFF

J gene: TRBJ1-3
V gene: TRBV28
D gene: -
clone size: -
CDR3 DNA: TGTGCCAGCAGTCTACCCAGGGGAGACACTGGAAACACCATATATTTT
CDR3 protein: CASSLPRGDTGNTIYF

J gene: TRBJ2-2
V gene: TRBV5-6
D gene: -
clone size: -
CDR3 DNA: TGTGCCAGCAGCTTGCCAAGCGGGCACACCGGGGAGCTGTTTTTT
CDR3 protein: CASSLPSGHTGELFF

J gene: TRBJ1-2
V gene: TRBV28
D gene: -
clone size: -
CDR3 DNA: TGTGCCAGCAGTTTAACAGAATCAGCTAACTATGGCTACACCTTC
CDR3 protein: CASSLTESANYGYTF

J gene: TRBJ1-3
V gene: TRBV7-3
D gene: -
clone size: once
CDR3 DNA: TGTGCCAGCAGCTTAACTGCGGCGGGCTCTGGAAACACCATATATTTT
CDR3 protein: CASSLTAAGSGNTIYF

J gene: TRBJ1-6
V gene: TRBV7-9
D gene: TRBD1
clone size: -
CDR3 DNA: TGTGCCAGCAGCCGCCCGGGGACAGGGAATTCACCCCTCCACTTT
CDR3 protein: CASSRPGTGNSPLHF